This passage covers 32 T cell receptor beta chains from one sample sequenced in a study of T cell repertoires in ileal Crohn's disease. The data were produced by immunoSEQ multiplex PCR, yet TCRdb's version contains in-frame clones alone and is incomplete. The table lists about 5,400 clones, more than 75% of them singletons, with 20% to 25% in the top ten. The time point: inflamed ileum from the surgical specimen. Sample: ileal tissue. The receptors derive from an adult with Crohn's disease.

This clone was recorded only once. This chain joins TRBV30 and TRBJ2-7; 9 nucleotides agree with TRBD1. J lost 6 bases, V lost 1 base, and 10 bases had no gene match. This CDR3 region has 15 residues. Per the germline V gene, CDR1 is GTSNPN and CDR2 is SVGIG (reference sequence). CDR3 sequence: CAWSGGTGNFREQYF. The CDR3 DNA reads as TGTGCCTGGAGTGGGGGGACAGGGAATTTTCGCGAGCAGTACTTC.

The J gene is TRBJ2-5, the V gene TRBV15; D remains ambiguous. Trimming removed 2 bases from V and 9 bases from J, with 13 bases in between. This CDR3 has 13 residues. Germline CDR1 is LNHNV and CDR2 is YYDKDF (reference sequence). CDR3 in DNA: TGTGCCACCAGCAGACGAACCTCTTCCGCCCAGTACTTC. Translating gives CATSRRTSSAQYF.

The rearrangement joins TRBV6-6 to TRBJ1-1, with TRBD1 matching over 7 bases. CDR1 MNHNY and CDR2 SVGAGI come from the germline V gene (reference sequence). CDR3 length equals 14 residues. V was clipped by 4 bases and J by 5 bases; unmatched bases: 7. Written as DNA, the CDR3 is TGTGCCAGCAGTTCGAACAGGGGTTGGACTGAAGCTTTCTTT. Its translation: CASSSNRGWTEAFF.

This chain links TRBV18 with TRBJ1-1, with D unresolved. Trimming took off 5 bases at V and 1 base at J, with 5 bases between the two ends. Germline values: CDR1 KGHSH, CDR2 LQKENI. The CDR3 is made up of 12 amino acids. The CDR3 region is CASSIANTEAFF. CDR3 bases: TGTGCCAGCTCAATAGCGAACACTGAAGCTTTCTTT.

The chain has TRBV19 and TRBJ2-4, with D perhaps matching TRBD1 (6 bases). V was cut by 3 bases and J by 6 bases, with 12 bases left in between. The V gene's germline CDR1 is LNHDA and CDR2 SQIVND (reference sequence). The CDR3 has 14 amino acids. The chain's CDR3 is CASSIQQGANIQYF. The CDR3 DNA follows: TGTGCCAGTAGTATCCAACAGGGCGCAAACATTCAGTACTTC.

Only one count was recorded for this clone. This sequence joins TRBV14 and TRBJ2-5; D is uncertain. This CDR3 has 14 residues. Germline lookup yields CDR1 SGHDN and CDR2 FVKESK. The V and J ends lost 1 base and 6 bases respectively, with 12 bases between them. CDR3 nucleotides: TGTGCCAGCAGCCAAGGGGCAGTCACAAAGACCCAGTACTTC. Translation gives CASSQGAVTKTQYF.

This chain links TRBV27 with TRBJ2-3; the match to TRBD2 covers 12 bases. The J segment lost 6 bases and the V segment lost 6 bases, leaving 4 bases of the junction unmatched. Germline CDR1 MNHEY, CDR2 SMNVEV (reference sequence). This CDR3 contains 14 residues. CDR3 nucleotides: TGTGCCAGCAGGCGGACTAGCGGGGCGGATACGCAGTATTTT. Protein product: CASRRTSGADTQYF.

V and J are TRBV11-1 and TRBJ1-2, with D unresolved. Germline V gene sequence: CDR1 SGHAT, CDR2 FQDESV (reference sequence). The ends were cut back, 1 base at V and 4 bases at J, with 10 bases in the middle. The CDR3 extends over 14 amino acids. In nucleotides, the CDR3 is TGTGCCAGCAGCTTAGATCGAGCGGGCTATGGCTACACCTTC. Amino acid sequence: CASSLDRAGYGYTF.

The chain combines TRBV6-5 with TRBJ2-1; D call uncertain. Germline V CDR1 and CDR2: MNHEY, SVGAGI. Trimming removed 2 bases from V and 0 bases from J, with 8 bases in between. The CDR3 runs to 15 residues. The chain's CDR3 is CASSYGFGSYNEQFF. For the CDR3, the DNA is TGTGCCAGCAGTTACGGGTTTGGCTCCTACAATGAGCAGTTCTTC.

By sample fraction, this clone is large. V gene TRBV15 combines with J gene TRBJ2-5; tentatively, D is TRBD2 (5 bases). V was shortened by 3 bases and J by 2 bases, with 7 bases between the two germline ends. CDR3 length equals 13 residues. Germline values: CDR1 LNHNV, CDR2 YYDKDF (reference sequence). The CDR3, as DNA: TGTGCCACCAGCAGGCGGGCGCAAGAGACCCAGTACTTC. Translated: CATSRRAQETQYF.

The gene calls are TRBV6-5 and TRBJ1-2; D gene uncertain. The CDR3 has 15 amino acids. Germline V gene lookup returns CDR1 MNHEY and CDR2 SVGAGI. With 2 bases removed from V and 0 bases from J, the gap between germline ends came to 10 bases. CDR3 sequence: CASSYSRGANYGYTF. CDR3 coding DNA: TGTGCCAGCAGTTACAGTCGCGGAGCTAACTATGGCTACACCTTC.

The V call is TRBV4-1, the J call TRBJ1-6, with D hard to call. The CDR3 is 14 amino acids. With 3 bases removed from V and 5 bases from J, the gap between germline ends came to 8 bases. CDR1 and CDR2 from the germline V gene are MGHRA and YSYEKL. In DNA form, the CDR3 reads TGCGCCAGCAGCCAGGACGGACATAATTCACCCCTCCACTTT. Its translation is CASSQDGHNSPLHF.

V is TRBV7-2 and J is TRBJ1-4; perhaps TRBD1 as D (5 bases). Germline V CDR1 and CDR2: SGHTA, FQGNSA. This CDR3 comprises 14 residues. V shed 1 base and J shed 6 bases, with 9 bases lying between them. The CDR3 region is CASSLGGGDEKLFF. In DNA, the CDR3 is TGTGCCAGCAGCTTAGGGGGGGGAGATGAAAAACTGTTTTTT.

The chain links TRBV5-4 to TRBJ2-2; 11 bases agree with TRBD1. Germline V CDR1 and CDR2: SGHNT, YYREEE (reference sequence). After removal of 4 bases from V and 5 bases from J, the junction contained 10 bases not matched to a gene. The CDR3 loop spans 17 amino acids. The DNA of the CDR3 is TGTGCCAGCAGCCCCAGGGGGACAGGGGGTTATACCGGGGAGCTGTTTTTT. Translation gives CASSPRGTGGYTGELFF.

The rearrangement uses TRBV30 and TRBJ1-4; D is unclear. This CDR3 contains 12 residues. Germline V gene sequence: CDR1 GTSNPN, CDR2 SVGIG (reference sequence). V lost 2 bases and J lost 2, with 3 bases in between. In DNA, the CDR3 is TGTGCCTGGAGTATGACTAATGAAAAACTGTTTTTT. Amino acids: CAWSMTNEKLFF.

This clone is labeled as large. V usage is TRBV6-1 and J usage is TRBJ2-7; 7 bases line up with TRBD2. The J segment lost 3 bases and the V segment lost 6 bases, leaving 5 bases of the junction unmatched. This CDR3 is 13 amino acids long. Germline V lookup: CDR1 MNHNS, CDR2 SASEGT. The CDR3: CASSVTSRYEQYF. CDR3 coding DNA: TGTGCCAGCAGCGTGACTAGCCGCTACGAGCAGTACTTC.

The V call is TRBV5-6, the J call TRBJ1-1; D is ambiguous. This CDR3 spans 14 amino acids. V lost 0 bases to trimming and J lost 0 bases, with 6 bases between them. Germline lookup yields CDR1 SGHDT and CDR2 YYEEEE. CDR3 sequence reads: CASSLGGLNTEAFF. The CDR3 DNA reads as TGTGCCAGCAGCTTGGGCGGATTGAACACTGAAGCTTTCTTT.

In its sample, this clone is large. The chain has TRBV21-1 and TRBJ1-5; TRBD1 is the table's D call, not checked against the DNA. TRBV21-1 is annotated as a pseudogene. The CDR3 is 14 amino acids. The CDR3 region has the DNA TGTGCCAGCAGCAGACGACAGGGCAATCAGCCCCAGCATTTT. Encoded protein: CASSRRQGNQPQHF.

The chain recombines TRBV5-1 with TRBJ2-1; maybe TRBD2 (7 bases). Trimming stripped 3 bases from V and 6 bases from J, with 19 bases between. Germline assignment: CDR1 SGHRS and CDR2 YFSETQ. The length of the CDR3 is 16 residues. Written as DNA, the CDR3 is TGCGCCAGCAGCTGGGGAGGGGGAGGTAGTGGCAATGAGCAGTTCTTC. Its protein is CASSWGGGGSGNEQFF.

This clone was seen once. The chain has TRBV11-2 and TRBJ1-3; no firm D call. This CDR3 comprises 15 residues. CDR1 is SGHAT, CDR2 FQNNGV, per germline. V was cut by 1 base and J by 2 bases, with 9 bases left in between. The CDR3 here is CASSLGWSAGNTIYF. In DNA form, the CDR3 reads TGTGCCAGCAGCTTAGGGTGGTCAGCTGGAAACACCATATATTTT.

V and J are TRBV14 and TRBJ2-3; D may correspond to TRBD1 or TRBD2 (6 bases each). The CDR3 contains 14 residues. Trimming stripped 4 bases from V and 2 bases from J, with 10 bases between. Germline V CDR1 and CDR2: SGHDN, FVKESK. As DNA, the CDR3 is TGTGCCAGCAGCCGGGGGGCGACCACAGATACGCAGTATTTT. It is translated as CASSRGATTDTQYF.

The V and J genes are TRBV27 and TRBJ2-1; unclear D gene. Per the germline V gene, CDR1 is MNHEY and CDR2 is SMNVEV (reference sequence). The V and J ends lost 5 bases and 3 bases respectively, with 11 bases between them. This CDR3 comprises 14 residues. CDR3 residues: CASSASGLYNEQFF. The CDR3, as DNA: TGTGCCAGCAGTGCCTCGGGTCTCTACAATGAGCAGTTCTTC.

The CDR3 spells CASSDSSGGGNEQFF. The DNA for the CDR3 is TGTGCCAGCAGTGACTCGAGCGGGGGGGGCAATGAGCAGTTCTTC. V and J are TRBV6-4 and TRBJ2-1; 10 bases match TRBD2. Germline lookup yields CDR1 MRHNA and CDR2 SNTAGT. The CDR3 extends over 15 amino acids. Losses at the gene ends were 0 bases for V and 6 bases for J; bases not matched to a gene: 2.

The rearrangement links TRBV5-6 to TRBJ1-1, with D unresolved. Germline values: CDR1 SGHDT, CDR2 YYEEEE. This CDR3 is 12 amino acids long. The germline V and J ends were trimmed by 0 bases and 7 bases, with 7 bases remaining between them. CDR3 sequence reads: CASSLVGIEAFF. The CDR3 nucleotides are TGTGCCAGCAGCTTGGTGGGCATTGAAGCTTTCTTT.

The V gene is TRBV29-1, the J gene TRBJ2-3, with 9 positions matching TRBD2. The CDR3 extends over 15 amino acids. V lost 0 bases and J lost 6; bases outside the gene matches: 7. CDR1 SQVTM and CDR2 ANQGSEA come from the germline V gene. The CDR3 here is CSVEEELAGSDTQYF. The CDR3 bases are TGCAGCGTTGAAGAGGAGCTAGCGGGGTCTGATACGCAGTATTTT.

This sequence joins TRBV19 and TRBJ2-7, with D unclear. Germline lookup yields CDR1 LNHDA and CDR2 SQIVND (reference sequence). The V end was cut by 3 bases, the J end by 0 bases, with 9 bases between. This CDR3 is built from 14 residues. This CDR3 reads CASSIPGLSYEQYF. CDR3 bases: TGTGCCAGTAGTATCCCCGGGCTCTCCTACGAGCAGTACTTC. Full variable domain (remainder filled in from reference TRBV19 and TRBJ2-7): DGGITQSPKYLFRKEGQNVTLSCEQNLNHDAMYWYRQDPGQGLRLIYYSQIVNDFQKGDIAEGYSVSREKKESFPLTVTSAQKNPTAFYLCASSIPGLSYEQYFGPGTRLTVT.

V gene TRBV30 combines with J gene TRBJ1-4; TRBD1 aligns across 7 bases. With 7 bases clipped from V and 3 bases from J, the junction kept 5 bases outside the gene matches. The CDR3 runs to 13 residues. CDR1 is GTSNPN, CDR2 SVGIG, per germline (reference sequence). CDR3 bases: TGTGCCTCGGAAGGGGGCCCTAATGAAAAACTGTTTTTT. Protein: CASEGGPNEKLFF.

This chain's CDR3 is CAWSVQDGLSNQPQHF. CDR3 sequence (DNA): TGTGCCTGGAGTGTACAGGACGGACTGAGCAATCAGCCCCAGCATTTT. The rearrangement joins TRBV30 to TRBJ1-5, with D possibly being TRBD1 (5 bases). In germline, CDR1 is GTSNPN, CDR2 SVGIG (reference sequence). The CDR3 sequence is 16 residues long. Between the trimmed V and J ends, which lost 0 bases and 1 base, there was a span of 13 bases.

Concerning this clone: The same CDR3 is also encoded by other DNA sequences in this sample. The J gene is TRBJ2-7, the V gene TRBV6-5; possibly TRBD1 for D (5 bases). There are 15 residues in the CDR3. Trimming shortened V by 0 bases and J by 1 base, and 10 bases separated the two germline ends. Germline loops: CDR1 MNHEY, CDR2 SVGAGI. The CDR3 loop reads CASSYSGAGSYEQYF. CDR3 bases: TGTGCCAGCAGTTACTCGGGCGCAGGGTCCTACGAGCAGTACTTC.

CDR3 nucleotides: TGTGCCACCAGCAGGGCTTTTACGGAGCAGTACTTC. It codes for CATSRAFTEQYF. The V gene is TRBV15, the J gene TRBJ2-7; D not resolved. The CDR3 consists of 12 residues. V lost 3 bases, J lost 7 bases, and 10 bases lay in between. CDR1 LNHNV and CDR2 YYDKDF come from the germline V gene (reference sequence).

The chain has TRBV2 and TRBJ1-2; the D is unclear. The CDR3 sequence is 11 residues long. Germline lookup yields CDR1 SNHLY and CDR2 FYNNEI. V lost 3 bases and J 6 bases, leaving 5 bases between the germline ends. The CDR3 DNA reads as TGTGCCAGCAGTGATTATGATGGCTACACCTTC. Its protein is CASSDYDGYTF.

The rearrangement joins TRBV5-1 to TRBJ2-1; D is unresolved. CDR3 size: 15 residues. The V and J ends lost 0 bases and 3 bases respectively, with 10 bases between them. CDR1 SGHRS and CDR2 YFSETQ come from the germline V gene. The CDR3 DNA sequence: TGCGCCAGCAGCTTGGCTCAGACACTCTACAATGAGCAGTTCTTC. This codes for CASSLAQTLYNEQFF.